One and the same sample provided the 22 T cell receptor beta chains below, sequenced in a study of shared clonotypes between healthy human individuals (TCRdb year 2020). Receptor libraries were prepared by the immunoSEQ multiplex PCR assay. As stored in TCRdb, this immuneACCESS dataset retains in-frame rearrangements with V and J assigned. A fraction of the clones does not appear; measured against another copy, unresolved V genes explain less than half of the discrepancy, and the remainder lacks a known reason. For this sample there are 2 million to 2.5 million clones; approximately 93% appear just once. The top ten clones comprise under 0.45% of the sample. Sequencing was carried out using naive CD4+ T cells from PBMCs. The cell subset or site label for this specimen denotes: CD45RA+ positively selected. These receptors originate from a man between 18 and 29 years old in good health. Some clones in this sample may be carry-over from other donors' samples.

The table lists this clone with a few counts. J is TRBJ1-1 and V is TRBV25-1, with 7 nucleotides matching TRBD1. The length of the CDR3 is 13 residues. J lost 5 bases, V lost 6 bases, and 6 bases had no gene match. Germline CDR1 is MGHDK and CDR2 is SYGVNS. The CDR3 nucleotides read TGTGCCAGCAGCCTGACAGGGTTAACTGAAGCTTTCTTT. Translation: CASSLTGLTEAFF.

As regards this clone: The sample contains more than one DNA sequence encoding this CDR3. The genes are TRBV7-9 and TRBJ1-5, with unresolved D. Germline CDR1 and CDR2: SEHNR and FQNEAQ (reference sequence). The CDR3 is 12 amino acids. With 3 bases removed from V and 7 bases from J, the gap between germline ends came to 7 bases. CDR3 protein: CASSLEAQPQHF. As DNA, the CDR3 is TGTGCCAGCAGCTTGGAGGCGCAGCCCCAGCATTTT.

Concerning this clone itself: Additional DNA sequences in this sample encode the identical CDR3. The rearrangement joins TRBV5-4 to TRBJ2-3; D unclear. CDR3 length: 12 amino acids. The V and J ends lost 0 bases and 4 bases respectively, with 3 bases between them. Per germline, CDR1 SGHNT and CDR2 YYREEE (reference sequence). The CDR3 DNA sequence: TGTGCCAGCAGCTTGGCTGCAGATACGCAGTATTTT. It translates to CASSLAADTQYF.

CDR3 bases: TGTGCCAGCAGCTTATTGACGAGCTCCTACAATGAGCAGTTCTTC. The encoded protein is CASSLLTSSYNEQFF. The chain carries TRBV7-8 and TRBJ2-1; no clear D gene. Germline V gives CDR1 SGHVS, CDR2 FQNEAQ. Trimming stripped 2 bases from V and 0 bases from J, with 8 bases between. This CDR3 contains 15 residues.

This clone was seen more than once but under ten times. The chain links TRBV10-2 to TRBJ1-1; 8 bases line up with TRBD1. The germline gives CDR1 WSHSY, CDR2 SAAADI. This CDR3 has 17 residues. The junction had 11 bases not matched to a gene; V was cut back by 4 bases and J by 1 base. CDR3 protein: CASSVLFDRGSNTEAFF. The CDR3 bases are TGCGCCAGCAGTGTGTTGTTTGACAGGGGTTCGAACACTGAAGCTTTCTTT.

The J gene is TRBJ2-1, the V gene TRBV28; 7 positions match TRBD1. The length of the CDR3 is 12 residues. V lost 10 bases and J lost 15; bases outside the gene matches: 15. The germline V gene has CDR1 MDHEN and CDR2 SYDVKM. The chain's CDR3 is CATVRRDSRGFF. CDR3 coding DNA: TGTGCCACCGTCCGCCGGGACAGCCGCGGGTTCTTC. Filled out from reference TRBV28 and TRBJ2-1, the complete variable domain reads DVKVTQSSRYLVKRTGEKVFLECVQDMDHENMFWYRQDPGLGLRLIYFSYDVKMKEKGDIPEGYSVSREKKERFSLILESASTNQTSMYLCATVRRDSRGFFGPGTRLTVL.

V is TRBV7-2 and J is TRBJ1-5; 7 bases align to TRBD1. Germline V gene data show CDR1 as SGHTA and CDR2 as FQGNSA. This CDR3 comprises 13 residues. Trimming removed 4 bases from V and 7 bases from J; junction bases left unmatched: 4. The CDR3 nucleotides read TGTGCCAGCAGCTCTACAGGGGTACAGCCCCAGCATTTT. Its protein is CASSSTGVQPQHF.

The V and J genes are TRBV19 and TRBJ2-7, with 7 bases lining up with TRBD2. Germline V gene data show CDR1 as LNHDA and CDR2 as SQIVND (reference sequence). This CDR3 region has 14 residues. Trimming at V came to 3 bases and at J to 2 bases, leaving 4 bases not matched to a gene. CDR3: CASSIAGDPYEQYF. Here the CDR3 DNA reads TGTGCCAGTAGTATCGCGGGAGACCCCTACGAGCAGTACTTC.

This chain uses TRBV29-1 with TRBJ1-5; the D is unclear. The germline V gene encodes CDR1 SQVTM and CDR2 ANQGSEA. The V end was cut by 5 bases, the J end by 6 bases, with 23 bases between. The CDR3 loop spans 16 amino acids. In DNA, the CDR3 is TGCAGCGTTAGATCCGGGAGCCGGTTGGGGATTCAGCCCCAGCATTTT. This encodes CSVRSGSRLGIQPQHF.

This clone appeared once. The chain has TRBV9 and TRBJ2-1; 12 bases match TRBD2. CDR1 and CDR2 from the germline V gene are SGDLS and YYNGEE. This CDR3 is built from 17 residues. V shed 2 bases and J 5 bases; nucleotides not matched to a gene: 8. This CDR3 reads CASSVGTSGYLNNEQFF. CDR3 DNA sequence: TGTGCCAGCAGCGTCGGGACTAGCGGGTACTTAAACAATGAGCAGTTCTTC.

V gene TRBV28 combines with J gene TRBJ2-1, with D maybe TRBD1 (5 bases). CDR3 size: 16 residues. Deletions cut 7 bases from V and 2 bases from J, with 18 bases between. The germline V gene has CDR1 MDHEN and CDR2 SYDVKM. CDR3 amino acids: CASKPPSGNTYNEQFF. CDR3 coding DNA: TGTGCCAGCAAACCCCCCTCAGGGAATACCTACAATGAGCAGTTCTTC.

The V and J genes are TRBV5-4 and TRBJ2-3; D tentatively reads TRBD1 or TRBD2 (6 bases each). The V gene's germline CDR1 is SGHNT and CDR2 YYREEE (reference sequence). V lost 0 bases to trimming and J lost 6 bases, with 14 bases between them. The CDR3 covers 15 residues. The CDR3 is CASSLGARGLDTQYF. The CDR3 DNA sequence: TGTGCCAGCAGCTTGGGGGCACGGGGGCTGGATACGCAGTATTTT. The variable domain in full, with the rest retrieved from reference TRBV5-4 and TRBJ2-3, is ETGVTQSPTHLIKTRGQQVTLRCSSQSGHNTVSWYQQALGQGPQFIFQYYREEENGRGNFPPRFSGLQFPNYSSELNVNALELDDSALYLCASSLGARGLDTQYFGPGTRLTVL.

The chain uses TRBV28 and TRBJ2-7; D ambiguous. Germline V gene sequence: CDR1 MDHEN, CDR2 SYDVKM. Trimming pared 3 bases from V and 2 bases from J, leaving 8 bases between. This CDR3 has 13 residues. Here the CDR3 DNA reads TGTGCCAGCAGTTTCCTCGGCGCCTACGAGCAGTACTTC. Translation: CASSFLGAYEQYF.

The table lists this clone with a count of one. V usage is TRBV18 and J usage is TRBJ2-1; 9 nucleotides match TRBD2. The length of the CDR3 is 15 residues. Trimming removed 1 base from V and 5 bases from J; junction bases left unmatched: 3. In germline, CDR1 is KGHSH, CDR2 LQKENI. CDR3 DNA sequence: TGTGCCAGCTCACCACTGGGACTAGCCCACAATGAGCAGTTCTTC. This codes for CASSPLGLAHNEQFF.

The genes are TRBV6-1 and TRBJ2-2, with D unresolved. The CDR3 consists of 12 residues. The V end was cut by 7 bases, the J end by 5 bases, with 8 bases between. Germline-derived CDR1 and CDR2 are MNHNS and SASEGT. The CDR3, as DNA: TGTGCCAGCACCTTAGAGACCGGGGAGCTGTTTTTT. Its translation: CASTLETGELFF.

This chain joins TRBV5-1 and TRBJ1-5; 7 nucleotides agree with TRBD1. V dropped 2 bases and J dropped 4; count of bases not matched to a gene: 6. CDR1 and CDR2 from the germline V gene are SGHRS and YFSETQ. This CDR3 is 15 amino acids long. CDR3 nucleotides: TGCGCCAGCAGCTTCTCCGGGACAGCTAATCAGCCCCAGCATTTT. Amino acid sequence: CASSFSGTANQPQHF.

The chain has TRBV9 and TRBJ2-3; D uncertain. The CDR3 consists of 14 residues. The germline gives CDR1 SGDLS, CDR2 YYNGEE. V lost 4 bases, J lost 1 base, and 10 bases lay in between. This chain's CDR3 is CASSTNPGTDTQYF. CDR3 nucleotide sequence: TGTGCCAGCAGCACAAATCCAGGCACAGATACGCAGTATTTT.

The gene calls are TRBV10-3 and TRBJ2-7; D possibly matches TRBD1 or TRBD2 (5 bases each). CDR1 ENHRY and CDR2 SYGVKD come from the germline V gene. This CDR3 is built from 14 residues. V shed 10 bases and J shed 0 bases, with 16 bases lying between them. CDR3 region: CATGTVASSYEQYF. The CDR3 coding sequence is TGTGCCACCGGGACGGTTGCTAGCTCCTACGAGCAGTACTTC.

Here the CDR3 DNA reads TGTGCCAGCAGCTCCCTAGCCCACCGGTACAATGAGCAGTTCTTC. Protein product: CASSSLAHRYNEQFF. The chain is built from TRBV9 and TRBJ2-1, with D possibly matching TRBD2 (5 bases). Germline CDR1 reads SGDLS; CDR2 reads YYNGEE. The CDR3 is 15 residues long. The V end lost 4 bases, the J end lost 4 bases, and 15 bases lay between the germline ends. Full variable domain (outside the CDR3, taken from reference TRBV9 and TRBJ2-1): DSGVTQTPKHLITATGQRVTLRCSPRSGDLSVYWYQQSLDQGLQFLIQYYNGEERAKGNILERFSAQQFPDLHSELNLSSLELGDSALYFCASSSLAHRYNEQFFGPGTRLTVL.

This clone occurred once. V usage is TRBV6-5 and J usage is TRBJ2-5, with 9 bases identical to TRBD1. Germline CDR1 reads MNHEY; CDR2 reads SVGAGI. The CDR3 contains 16 residues. The V segment lost 2 bases and the J segment 1 base; nucleotides outside the gene matches: 5. In nucleotides, the CDR3 is TGTGCCAGCAGTTACCTAGACAGGGGGTCCCAAGAGACCCAGTACTTC. Its translation: CASSYLDRGSQETQYF.

This chain connects TRBV4-1 to TRBJ1-5, with TRBD1 as a possible D gene (6 bases). This CDR3 has 16 amino acids. The germline V and J ends were trimmed by 0 bases and 6 bases, with 15 bases remaining between them. Per germline, CDR1 MGHRA and CDR2 YSYEKL. This CDR3 reads CASSQDTRDIGQPQHF. Here the CDR3 DNA reads TGCGCCAGCAGCCAAGATACCAGGGACATAGGTCAGCCCCAGCATTTT.

This clone was observed once. V gene TRBV9 combines with J gene TRBJ2-1; 7 bases align to TRBD1. J lost 6 bases, V lost 3 bases, and 3 bases had no gene match. Per the germline V gene, CDR1 is SGDLS and CDR2 is YYNGEE. This CDR3 contains 13 residues. The CDR3 nucleotides are TGTGCCAGCAGCGCGACAGGGAGCAATGAGCAGTTCTTC. Its protein product is CASSATGSNEQFF.